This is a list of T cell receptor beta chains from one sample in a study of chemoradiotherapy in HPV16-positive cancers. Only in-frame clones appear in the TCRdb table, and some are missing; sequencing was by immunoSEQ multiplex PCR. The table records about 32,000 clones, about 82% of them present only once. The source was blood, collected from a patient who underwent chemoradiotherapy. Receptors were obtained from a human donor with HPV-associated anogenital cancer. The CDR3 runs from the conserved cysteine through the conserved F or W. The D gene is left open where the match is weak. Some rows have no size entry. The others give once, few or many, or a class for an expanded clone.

CDR3 protein: CASSQGLNLNSPLHF
CDR3 DNA: TGTGCCAGTAGTCAAGGCCTCAACCTCAATTCACCCCTCCACTTT
V gene: TRBV19
clone size: once
J gene: TRBJ1-6
D gene: NA

CDR3 protein: CASSLVGTAYASYTF
CDR3 DNA: TGTGCCAGCAGCTTAGTTGGAACAGCGTACGCTTCCTACACCTTC
V gene: TRBV7-8
clone size: few
J gene: TRBJ1-2
D gene: NA

CDR3 protein: CASSLTPRTGEIEAFF
CDR3 DNA: TGTGCCAGCAGCTTGACCCCGCGGACAGGGGAAATTGAAGCTTTCTTT
V gene: TRBV5-5
clone size: NA
J gene: TRBJ1-1
D gene: TRBD1

CDR3 protein: CASSSAGANRLLWAFF
CDR3 DNA: TGTGCCAGCAGTTCTGCAGGGGCGAATCGTTTATTGTGGGCTTTCTTT
V gene: TRBV6-5
clone size: once
J gene: TRBJ1-1
D gene: NA

CDR3 protein: CASSLDRVAPGQYF
CDR3 DNA: TGTGCCAGCAGCTTGGACAGGGTTGCCCCGGGGCAGTACTTC
V gene: TRBV5-4
clone size: NA
J gene: TRBJ2-7
D gene: NA

CDR3 protein: CASSLVGQGISDTQYF
CDR3 DNA: TGTGCCAGCAGCTTGGTGGGACAGGGGATTTCAGATACGCAGTATTTT
V gene: TRBV5-5
clone size: NA
J gene: TRBJ2-3
D gene: TRBD1

CDR3 protein: CASSLQGAREAFF
CDR3 DNA: TGTGCCAGCAGCTTACAGGGGGCACGTGAAGCTTTCTTT
V gene: TRBV7-3
clone size: NA
J gene: TRBJ1-1
D gene: TRBD1

CDR3 protein: CASSEAGAGGNYGYTF
CDR3 DNA: TGTGCCAGCAGTGAGGCAGGGGCTGGGGGTAACTATGGCTACACCTTC
V gene: TRBV6-1
clone size: NA
J gene: TRBJ1-2
D gene: NA

CDR3 protein: CASSVDRGWGYTF
CDR3 DNA: TGTGCCAGCAGCGTAGACCGGGGTTGGGGCTACACCTTC
V gene: TRBV9
clone size: NA
J gene: TRBJ1-2
D gene: NA

CDR3 protein: CTSSQYPYEQYF
CDR3 DNA: TGCACCAGCAGCCAGTATCCTTACGAGCAGTACTTC
V gene: TRBV1
clone size: NA
J gene: TRBJ2-7
D gene: NA

CDR3 protein: CASSLGSATNEKLFF
CDR3 DNA: TGCGCCAGCAGCTTGGGTTCCGCAACTAATGAAAAACTGTTTTTT
V gene: TRBV5-1
clone size: NA
J gene: TRBJ1-4
D gene: NA

CDR3 protein: CASSISTGAEKLFF
CDR3 DNA: TGTGCCAGTAGTATCTCAACAGGGGCTGAAAAACTGTTTTTT
V gene: TRBV19
clone size: NA
J gene: TRBJ1-4
D gene: TRBD1

CDR3 protein: CSVRQGMAKNIQYF
CDR3 DNA: TGCAGCGTCAGACAGGGGATGGCCAAAAACATTCAGTACTTC
V gene: TRBV29-1
clone size: NA
J gene: TRBJ2-4
D gene: TRBD1

CDR3 protein: CASSYSGIGTNEKLFF
CDR3 DNA: TGTGCCAGCAGTTACTCGGGAATAGGGACTAATGAAAAACTGTTTTTT
V gene: TRBV6-5
clone size: NA
J gene: TRBJ1-4
D gene: NA

CDR3 protein: CASSESRGERETQYF
CDR3 DNA: TGTGCCAGCAGTGAATCCAGGGGGGAAAGAGAGACCCAGTACTTC
V gene: TRBV2
clone size: once
J gene: TRBJ2-5
D gene: NA

CDR3 protein: CASSPTAGTSGRETQYF
CDR3 DNA: TGCGCCAGCAGCCCTACCGCAGGGACTAGCGGGAGAGAGACCCAGTACTTC
V gene: TRBV5-1
clone size: NA
J gene: TRBJ2-5
D gene: TRBD2

CDR3 protein: CASSRTSSVDTGELFF
CDR3 DNA: TGCGCCAGCAGCCGCACGTCGAGCGTGGACACCGGGGAGCTGTTTTTT
V gene: TRBV5-1
clone size: NA
J gene: TRBJ2-2
D gene: NA

CDR3 protein: CASSARTSGGWLFF
CDR3 DNA: TGTGCCAGCAGCGCACGTACTAGCGGGGGGTGGCTGTTCTTC
V gene: TRBV13
clone size: once
J gene: TRBJ2-1
D gene: TRBD2

CDR3 protein: CAWSEGRVETQYF
CDR3 DNA: TGTGCCTGGAGTGAAGGCCGTGTGGAGACCCAGTACTTC
V gene: TRBV30
clone size: NA
J gene: TRBJ2-5
D gene: NA

CDR3 protein: CASSYLGGEQFF
CDR3 DNA: TGTGCCAGCAGCTACCTGGGGGGGGAGCAGTTCTTC
V gene: TRBV7-9
clone size: NA
J gene: TRBJ2-1
D gene: TRBD2

CDR3 protein: CACLYRAAEAFF
CDR3 DNA: TGTGCCTGTCTCTACAGGGCCGCTGAAGCTTTCTTT
V gene: TRBV30
clone size: NA
J gene: TRBJ1-1
D gene: NA

CDR3 protein: CASSLGDRGNTIYF
CDR3 DNA: TGTGCCAGCAGCTTAGGGGACAGGGGAAACACCATATATTTT
V gene: TRBV11-2
clone size: NA
J gene: TRBJ1-3
D gene: TRBD1

CDR3 protein: CASVRTSTGELFF
CDR3 DNA: TGTGCCAGCGTTAGGACTAGCACCGGGGAGCTGTTTTTT
V gene: TRBV7-9
clone size: NA
J gene: TRBJ2-2
D gene: TRBD2

CDR3 protein: CATSSPMGGKETQYF
CDR3 DNA: TGTGCCACCAGCAGCCCGATGGGGGGTAAGGAGACCCAGTACTTC
V gene: TRBV15
clone size: NA
J gene: TRBJ2-5
D gene: NA

CDR3 protein: CASSLQQGHYTEAFF
CDR3 DNA: TGCGCCAGCAGCCTTCAACAGGGGCATTACACTGAAGCTTTCTTT
V gene: TRBV4-1
clone size: few
J gene: TRBJ1-1
D gene: TRBD1

CDR3 protein: CASSLWDRGSNTEAFF
CDR3 DNA: TGCGCCAGCAGCCTGTGGGACAGGGGGTCCAACACTGAAGCTTTCTTT
V gene: TRBV5-1
clone size: NA
J gene: TRBJ1-1
D gene: TRBD1

CDR3 protein: CASSSTGGNYGYTF
CDR3 DNA: TGTGCCAGCAGCTCGACAGGGGGTAACTATGGCTACACCTTC
V gene: TRBV7-8
clone size: NA
J gene: TRBJ1-2
D gene: TRBD1

CDR3 protein: CAISESRSGTYEQYF
CDR3 DNA: TGTGCCATCAGTGAGTCGAGATCGGGGACCTACGAGCAGTACTTC
V gene: TRBV10-3
clone size: NA
J gene: TRBJ2-7
D gene: NA

CDR3 protein: CASSESTGSAGGFNEQFF
CDR3 DNA: TGCGCCAGCAGTGAGTCGACGGGCTCCGCGGGGGGGTTCAATGAGCAGTTCTTC
V gene: TRBV10-1
clone size: few
J gene: TRBJ2-1
D gene: TRBD2

CDR3 protein: CASSDSLIAFGEQFF
CDR3 DNA: TGTGCCAGCAGTGATTCGCTTATAGCATTTGGTGAGCAGTTCTTC
V gene: TRBV2
clone size: NA
J gene: TRBJ2-1
D gene: NA

CDR3 protein: CASSPGQGVGAFF
CDR3 DNA: TGTGCCAGCAGCCCGGGACAGGGGGTCGGAGCTTTCTTT
V gene: TRBV7-2
clone size: NA
J gene: TRBJ1-1
D gene: TRBD1

CDR3 protein: CASSEGPTETQYF
CDR3 DNA: TGTGCCAGCAGTGAGGGGCCCACGGAGACCCAGTACTTC
V gene: TRBV2
clone size: NA
J gene: TRBJ2-5
D gene: NA

CDR3 protein: CASSNTGNEQFF
CDR3 DNA: TGCGCCAGCAGCAACACGGGCAATGAGCAGTTCTTC
V gene: TRBV4-1
clone size: NA
J gene: TRBJ2-1
D gene: NA

CDR3 protein: CASSSGAQNNSPLHF
CDR3 DNA: TGTGCCAGCAGCTCGGGGGCCCAGAACAATTCACCCCTCCACTTT
V gene: TRBV5-4
clone size: NA
J gene: TRBJ1-6
D gene: NA

CDR3 protein: CASSQVVVGGELFF
CDR3 DNA: TGCGCCAGCAGCCAAGTGGTAGTTGGGGGGGAGCTGTTTTTT
V gene: TRBV4-3
clone size: NA
J gene: TRBJ2-2
D gene: NA

CDR3 protein: CASSSAQRGITGELFF
CDR3 DNA: TGTGCCAGCAGCTCGGCCCAGCGGGGGATCACCGGGGAGCTGTTTTTT
V gene: TRBV11-2
clone size: NA
J gene: TRBJ2-2
D gene: TRBD2

CDR3 protein: CASSPPGQGARTEAFF
CDR3 DNA: TGTGCCAGCAGCCCTCCGGGACAGGGGGCGCGCACTGAAGCTTTCTTT
V gene: TRBV7-9
clone size: NA
J gene: TRBJ1-1
D gene: TRBD1

CDR3 protein: CASRPSGGANEQFF
CDR3 DNA: TGCGCCAGCCGCCCTAGCGGGGGGGCCAATGAGCAGTTCTTC
V gene: TRBV5-1
clone size: NA
J gene: TRBJ2-1
D gene: TRBD2

CDR3 protein: CASSQDRSSADLSYEQYF
CDR3 DNA: TGCGCCAGCAGCCAAGATAGATCTAGCGCAGACCTCTCCTACGAGCAGTACTTC
V gene: TRBV4-3
clone size: NA
J gene: TRBJ2-7
D gene: NA

CDR3 protein: CASSVAGENEKLFF
CDR3 DNA: TGTGCCAGCAGTGTGGCAGGGGAAAATGAAAAACTGTTTTTT
V gene: TRBV6-1
clone size: NA
J gene: TRBJ1-4
D gene: NA

CDR3 protein: CATSRDQTGGMSQKFF
CDR3 DNA: TGTGCCACCAGCAGAGATCAGACAGGGGGTATGTCACAAAAGTTCTTC
V gene: TRBV15
clone size: NA
J gene: TRBJ2-1
D gene: TRBD1

CDR3 protein: CASRWGIWNQPQHF
CDR3 DNA: TGTGCCAGCAGGTGGGGGATCTGGAATCAGCCCCAGCATTTT
V gene: TRBV2
clone size: few
J gene: TRBJ1-5
D gene: NA